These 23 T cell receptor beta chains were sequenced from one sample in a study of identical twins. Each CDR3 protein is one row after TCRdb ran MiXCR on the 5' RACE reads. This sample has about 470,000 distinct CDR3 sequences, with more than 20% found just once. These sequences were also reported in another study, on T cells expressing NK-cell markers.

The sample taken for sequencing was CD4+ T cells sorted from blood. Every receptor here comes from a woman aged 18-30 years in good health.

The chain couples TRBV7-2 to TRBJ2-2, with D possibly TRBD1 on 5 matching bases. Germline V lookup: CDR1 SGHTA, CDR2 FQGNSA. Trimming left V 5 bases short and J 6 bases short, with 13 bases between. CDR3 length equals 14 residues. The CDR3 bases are TGTGCCAGCAGCCTAGGGGCCACGTCCGGGGAGCTGTTTTTT. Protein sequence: CASSLGATSGELFF. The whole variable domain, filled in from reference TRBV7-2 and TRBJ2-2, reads GAGVSQSPSNKVTEKGKDVELRCDPISGHTALYWYRQSLGQGLEFLIYFQGNSAPDKSGLPSDRFSAERTGGSVSTLTIQRTQQEDSAVYLCASSLGATSGELFFGEGSRLTVL.

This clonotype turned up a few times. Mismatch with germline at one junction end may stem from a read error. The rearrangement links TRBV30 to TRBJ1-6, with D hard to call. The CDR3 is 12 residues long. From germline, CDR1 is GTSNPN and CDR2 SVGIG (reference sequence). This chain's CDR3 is CAWSRHNSPLHF. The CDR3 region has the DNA TGTGCCTGGAGTAGACATAACTCACCCCTCCACTTT.

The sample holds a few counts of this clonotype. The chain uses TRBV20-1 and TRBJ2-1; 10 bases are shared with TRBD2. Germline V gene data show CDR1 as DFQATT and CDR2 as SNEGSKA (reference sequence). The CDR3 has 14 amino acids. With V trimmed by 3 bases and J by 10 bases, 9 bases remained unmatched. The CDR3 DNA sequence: TGCAGTGCTAGTCAAGCGGGGGGGCCGAGGGAGCAGTTCTTC. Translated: CSASQAGGPREQFF.

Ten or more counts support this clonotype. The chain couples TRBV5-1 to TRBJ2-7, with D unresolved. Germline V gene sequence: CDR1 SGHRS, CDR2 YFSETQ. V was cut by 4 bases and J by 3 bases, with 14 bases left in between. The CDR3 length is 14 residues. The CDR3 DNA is TGCGCCAGCAGCCCCGGCTCAGGCTACTACGAGCAGTACTTC. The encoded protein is CASSPGSGYYEQYF.

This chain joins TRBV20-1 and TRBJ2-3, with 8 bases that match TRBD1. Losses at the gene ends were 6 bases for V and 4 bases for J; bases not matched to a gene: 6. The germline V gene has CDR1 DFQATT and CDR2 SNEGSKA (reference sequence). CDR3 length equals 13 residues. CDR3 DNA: TGCAGTGCGCCAGGGGGCGCCCCAGATACGCAGTATTTT. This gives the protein CSAPGGAPDTQYF.

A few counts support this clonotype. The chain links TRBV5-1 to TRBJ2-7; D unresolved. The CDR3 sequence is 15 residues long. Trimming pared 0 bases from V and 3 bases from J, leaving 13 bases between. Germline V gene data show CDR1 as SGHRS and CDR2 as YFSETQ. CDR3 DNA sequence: TGCGCCAGCAGCTTGGGTTGGAGCAGCCTCTACGAGCAGTACTTC. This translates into CASSLGWSSLYEQYF. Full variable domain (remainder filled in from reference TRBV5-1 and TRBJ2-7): KAGVTQTPRYLIKTRGQQVTLSCSPISGHRSVSWYQQTPGQGLQFLFEYFSETQRNKGNFPGRFSGRQFSNSRSEMNVSTLELGDSALYLCASSLGWSSLYEQYFGPGTRLTVT.

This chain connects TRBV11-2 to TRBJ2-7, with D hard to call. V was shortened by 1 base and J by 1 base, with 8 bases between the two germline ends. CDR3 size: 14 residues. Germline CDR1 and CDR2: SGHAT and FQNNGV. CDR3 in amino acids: CASSLAARSYEQYF. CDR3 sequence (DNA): TGTGCCAGCAGCTTAGCTGCCAGGTCCTACGAGCAGTACTTC.

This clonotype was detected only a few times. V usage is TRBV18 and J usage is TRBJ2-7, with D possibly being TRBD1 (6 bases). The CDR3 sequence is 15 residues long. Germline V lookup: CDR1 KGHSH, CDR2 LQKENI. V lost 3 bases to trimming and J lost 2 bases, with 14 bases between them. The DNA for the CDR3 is TGTGCCAGCTCACCGTACAGGGTTTCCCCCTACGAGCAGTACTTC. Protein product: CASSPYRVSPYEQYF.

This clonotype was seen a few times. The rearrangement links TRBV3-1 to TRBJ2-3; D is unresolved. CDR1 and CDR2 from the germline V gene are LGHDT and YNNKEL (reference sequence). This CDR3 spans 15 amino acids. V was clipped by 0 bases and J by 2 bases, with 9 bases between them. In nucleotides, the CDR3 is TGTGCCAGCAGCCAAGATCCGGCCTCCACAGATACGCAGTATTTT. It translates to CASSQDPASTDTQYF.

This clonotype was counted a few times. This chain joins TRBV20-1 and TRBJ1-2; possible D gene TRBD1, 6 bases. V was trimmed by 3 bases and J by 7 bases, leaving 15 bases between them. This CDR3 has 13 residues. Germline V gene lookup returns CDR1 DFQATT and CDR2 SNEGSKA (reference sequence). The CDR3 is CSASVDRFGGYTF. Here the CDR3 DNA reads TGCAGTGCTAGTGTAGACAGGTTCGGTGGCTACACCTTC.

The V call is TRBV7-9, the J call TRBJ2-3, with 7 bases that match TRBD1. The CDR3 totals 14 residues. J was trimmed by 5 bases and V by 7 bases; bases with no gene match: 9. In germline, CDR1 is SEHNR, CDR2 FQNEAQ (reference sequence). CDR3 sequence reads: CASTRTGARDTQYF. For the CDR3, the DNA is TGTGCCAGCACCCGGACAGGTGCGAGAGATACGCAGTATTTT.

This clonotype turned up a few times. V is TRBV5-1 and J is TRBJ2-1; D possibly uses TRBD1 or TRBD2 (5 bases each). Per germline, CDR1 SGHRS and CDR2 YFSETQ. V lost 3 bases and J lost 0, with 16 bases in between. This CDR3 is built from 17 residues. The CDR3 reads CASSWSLGAGSYNEQFF. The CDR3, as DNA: TGCGCCAGCAGCTGGAGCCTCGGGGCCGGCTCCTACAATGAGCAGTTCTTC. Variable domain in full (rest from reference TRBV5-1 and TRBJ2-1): KAGVTQTPRYLIKTRGQQVTLSCSPISGHRSVSWYQQTPGQGLQFLFEYFSETQRNKGNFPGRFSGRQFSNSRSEMNVSTLELGDSALYLCASSWSLGAGSYNEQFFGPGTRLTVL.

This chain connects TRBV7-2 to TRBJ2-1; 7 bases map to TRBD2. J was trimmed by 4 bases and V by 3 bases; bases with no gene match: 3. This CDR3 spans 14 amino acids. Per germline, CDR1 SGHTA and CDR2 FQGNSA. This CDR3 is CASSFASGYNEQFF. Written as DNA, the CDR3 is TGTGCCAGCAGCTTCGCTAGCGGATACAATGAGCAGTTCTTC.

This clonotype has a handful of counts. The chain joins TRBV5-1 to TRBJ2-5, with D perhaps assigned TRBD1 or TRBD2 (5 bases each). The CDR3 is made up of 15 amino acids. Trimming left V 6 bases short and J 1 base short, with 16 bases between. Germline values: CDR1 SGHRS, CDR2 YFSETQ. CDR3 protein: CASTSAVTAQETQYF. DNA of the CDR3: TGCGCCAGCACCTCAGCGGTGACAGCCCAAGAGACCCAGTACTTC.

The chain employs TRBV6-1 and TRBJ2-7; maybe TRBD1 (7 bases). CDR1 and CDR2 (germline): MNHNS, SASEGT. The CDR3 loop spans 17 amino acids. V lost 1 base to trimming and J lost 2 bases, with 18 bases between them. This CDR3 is CASSEGAGGRFTYEQYF. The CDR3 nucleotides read TGTGCCAGCAGTGAAGGGGCAGGGGGGCGGTTCACCTACGAGCAGTACTTC.

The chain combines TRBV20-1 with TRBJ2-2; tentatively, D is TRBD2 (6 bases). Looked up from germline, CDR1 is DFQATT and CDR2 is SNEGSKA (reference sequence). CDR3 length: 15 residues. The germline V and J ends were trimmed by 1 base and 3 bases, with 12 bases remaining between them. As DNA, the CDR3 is TGCAGTGCTAGAGTGAGCGGGCGCGACACCGGGGAGCTGTTTTTT. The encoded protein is CSARVSGRDTGELFF.

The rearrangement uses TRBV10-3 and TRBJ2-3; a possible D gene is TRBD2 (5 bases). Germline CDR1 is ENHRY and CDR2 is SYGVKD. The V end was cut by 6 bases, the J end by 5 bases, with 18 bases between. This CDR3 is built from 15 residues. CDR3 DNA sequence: TGTGCCATCAGGGTAACGGTGACTAAGCAAGATACGCAGTATTTT. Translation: CAIRVTVTKQDTQYF.

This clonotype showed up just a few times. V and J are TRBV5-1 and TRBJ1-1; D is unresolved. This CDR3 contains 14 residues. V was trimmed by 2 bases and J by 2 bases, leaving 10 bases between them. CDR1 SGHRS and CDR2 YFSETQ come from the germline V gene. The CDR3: CASSFFLGNTEAFF. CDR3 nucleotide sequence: TGCGCCAGCAGCTTTTTCCTGGGAAACACTGAAGCTTTCTTT.

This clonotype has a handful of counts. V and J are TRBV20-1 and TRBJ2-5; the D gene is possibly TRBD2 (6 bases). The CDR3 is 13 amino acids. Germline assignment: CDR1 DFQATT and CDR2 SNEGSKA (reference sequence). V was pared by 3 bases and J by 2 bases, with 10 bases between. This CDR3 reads CSASGRGQETQYF. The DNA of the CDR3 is TGCAGTGCTAGCGGGAGAGGGCAAGAGACCCAGTACTTC.

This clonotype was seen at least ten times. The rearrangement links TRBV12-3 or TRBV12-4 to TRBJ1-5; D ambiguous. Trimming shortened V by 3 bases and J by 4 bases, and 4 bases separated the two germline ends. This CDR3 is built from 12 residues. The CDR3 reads CASSFRNQPQHF. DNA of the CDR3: TGTGCCAGCAGTTTTCGGAATCAGCCCCAGCATTTT.

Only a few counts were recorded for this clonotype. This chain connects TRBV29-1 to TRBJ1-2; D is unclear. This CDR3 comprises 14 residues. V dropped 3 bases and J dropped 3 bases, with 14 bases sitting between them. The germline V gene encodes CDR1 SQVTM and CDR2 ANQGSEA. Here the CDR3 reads CSVDPQDIYYGYTF. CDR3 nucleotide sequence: TGCAGCGTTGACCCCCAGGATATCTACTATGGCTACACCTTC.

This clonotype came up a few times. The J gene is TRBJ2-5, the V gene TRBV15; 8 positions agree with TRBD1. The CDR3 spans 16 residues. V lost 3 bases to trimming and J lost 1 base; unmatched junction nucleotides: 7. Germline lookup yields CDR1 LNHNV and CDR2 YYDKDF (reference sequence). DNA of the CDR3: TGTGCCACCAGCAGTCTTCAAGGACAGGGCCAAGAGACCCAGTACTTC. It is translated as CATSSLQGQGQETQYF. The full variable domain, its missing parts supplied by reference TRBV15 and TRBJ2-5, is DAMVIQNPRYQVTQFGKPVTLSCSQTLNHNVMYWYQQKSSQAPKLLFHYYDKDFNNEADTPDNFQSRRPNTSFCFLDIRSPGLGDTAMYLCATSSLQGQGQETQYFGPGTRLLVL.

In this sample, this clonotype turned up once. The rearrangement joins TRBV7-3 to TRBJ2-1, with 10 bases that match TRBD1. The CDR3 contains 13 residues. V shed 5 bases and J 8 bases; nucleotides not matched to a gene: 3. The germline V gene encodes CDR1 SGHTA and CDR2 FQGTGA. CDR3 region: CASSGTGADEQFF. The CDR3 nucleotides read TGTGCCAGCAGCGGGACAGGGGCGGATGAGCAGTTCTTC.